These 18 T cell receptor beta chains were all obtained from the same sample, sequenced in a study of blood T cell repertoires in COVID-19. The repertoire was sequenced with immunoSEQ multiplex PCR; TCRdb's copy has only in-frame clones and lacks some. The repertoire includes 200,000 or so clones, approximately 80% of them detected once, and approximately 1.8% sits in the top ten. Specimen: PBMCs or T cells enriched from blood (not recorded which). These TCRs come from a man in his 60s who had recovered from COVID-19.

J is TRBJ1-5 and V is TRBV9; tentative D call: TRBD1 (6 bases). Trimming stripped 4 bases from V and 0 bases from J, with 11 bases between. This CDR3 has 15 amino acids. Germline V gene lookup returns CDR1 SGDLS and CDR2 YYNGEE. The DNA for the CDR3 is TGTGCCAGCAGCAACACAGGGTATAGCAATCAGCCCCAGCATTTT. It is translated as CASSNTGYSNQPQHF.

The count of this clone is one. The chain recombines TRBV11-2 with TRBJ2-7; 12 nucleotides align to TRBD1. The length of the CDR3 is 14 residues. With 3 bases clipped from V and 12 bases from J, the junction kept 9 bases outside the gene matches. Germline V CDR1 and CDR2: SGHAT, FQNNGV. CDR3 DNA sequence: TGTGCCAGCAGCTTCCGGGACAGGGGGCCGCCCTGGTACTTC. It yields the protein CASSFRDRGPPWYF.

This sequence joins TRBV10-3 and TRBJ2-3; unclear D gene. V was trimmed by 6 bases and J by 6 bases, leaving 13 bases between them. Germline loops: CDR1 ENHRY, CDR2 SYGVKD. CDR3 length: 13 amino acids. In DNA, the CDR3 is TGTGCCATCAGCTCCCTGTCCAGGGATACGCAGTATTTT. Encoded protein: CAISSLSRDTQYF.

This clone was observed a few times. The CDR3 sequence is CASSLVGVSTGEQFF. The CDR3 bases are TGTGCCAGCAGCTTAGTGGGAGTCTCTACGGGTGAGCAGTTCTTC. V usage is TRBV11-3 and J usage is TRBJ2-1, with D possibly matching TRBD2 (5 bases). Trimming removed 1 base at V and 9 bases at J, with 16 bases between. From germline, CDR1 is SGHNT and CDR2 YENEEA. The CDR3 is made up of 15 amino acids.

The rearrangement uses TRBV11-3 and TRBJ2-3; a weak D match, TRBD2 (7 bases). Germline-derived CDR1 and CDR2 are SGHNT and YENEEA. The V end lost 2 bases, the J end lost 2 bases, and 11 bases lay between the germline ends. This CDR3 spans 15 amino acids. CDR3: CASSLTGTITDTQYF. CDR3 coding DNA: TGTGCCAGCAGCTTAACAGGGACTATCACAGATACGCAGTATTTT.

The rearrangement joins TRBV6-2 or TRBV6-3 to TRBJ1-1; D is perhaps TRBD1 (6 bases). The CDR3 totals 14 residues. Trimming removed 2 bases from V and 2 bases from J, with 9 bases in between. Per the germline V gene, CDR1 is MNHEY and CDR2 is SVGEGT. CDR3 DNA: TGTGCCAGCAGTTACCTCAGGGGAAACACTGAAGCTTTCTTT. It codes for CASSYLRGNTEAFF.

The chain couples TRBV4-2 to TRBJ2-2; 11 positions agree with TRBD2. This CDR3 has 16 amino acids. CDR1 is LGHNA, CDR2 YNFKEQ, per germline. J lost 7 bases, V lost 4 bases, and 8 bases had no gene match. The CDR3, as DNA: TGTGCCAGCAGCCTTCGTAGCGGGGGGGCCGGCGGGGAGCTGTTTTTT. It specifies CASSLRSGGAGGELFF.

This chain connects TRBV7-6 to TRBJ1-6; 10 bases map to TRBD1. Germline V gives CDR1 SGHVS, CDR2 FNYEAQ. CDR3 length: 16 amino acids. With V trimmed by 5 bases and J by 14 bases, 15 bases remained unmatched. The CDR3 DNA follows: TGTGCCAGCAGCCCCGGGACAGGGGCCGGGTATGGCTCCCTCCACTTT. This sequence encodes CASSPGTGAGYGSLHF.

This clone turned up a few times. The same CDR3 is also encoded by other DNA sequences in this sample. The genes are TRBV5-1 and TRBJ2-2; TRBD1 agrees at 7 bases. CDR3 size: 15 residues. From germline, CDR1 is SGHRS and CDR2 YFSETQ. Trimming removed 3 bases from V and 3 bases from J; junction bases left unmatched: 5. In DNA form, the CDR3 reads TGCGCCAGCAGCTCAGGACAGGTTGACACCGGGGAGCTGTTTTTT. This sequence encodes CASSSGQVDTGELFF.

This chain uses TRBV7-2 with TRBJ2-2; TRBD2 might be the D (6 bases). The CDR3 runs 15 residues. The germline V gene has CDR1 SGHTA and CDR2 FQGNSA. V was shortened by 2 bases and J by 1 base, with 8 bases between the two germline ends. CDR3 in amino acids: CASSLQAGNTGELFF. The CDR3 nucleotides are TGTGCCAGCAGCTTACAAGCGGGGAACACCGGGGAGCTGTTTTTT.

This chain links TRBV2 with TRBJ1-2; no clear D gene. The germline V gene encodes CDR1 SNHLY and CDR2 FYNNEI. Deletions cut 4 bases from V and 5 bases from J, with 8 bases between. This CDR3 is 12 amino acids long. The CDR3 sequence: CASSAQQYGYTF. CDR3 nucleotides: TGTGCCAGCAGTGCACAGCAATATGGCTACACCTTC.

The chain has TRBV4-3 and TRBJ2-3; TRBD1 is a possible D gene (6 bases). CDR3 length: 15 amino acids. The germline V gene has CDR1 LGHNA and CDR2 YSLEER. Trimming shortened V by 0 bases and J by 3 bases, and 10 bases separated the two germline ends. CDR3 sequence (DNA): TGCGCCAGCAGCCAAGACAGGGGTTCAACAGATACGCAGTATTTT. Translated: CASSQDRGSTDTQYF.

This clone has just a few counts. CDR3 residues: CASSEGHYSNQPQHF. The CDR3 DNA reads as TGTGCCAGTAGTGAGGGACACTATAGCAATCAGCCCCAGCATTTT. This rearrangement joins TRBV19 to TRBJ1-5, with D possibly being TRBD1 (6 bases). This CDR3 is 15 amino acids long. V dropped 5 bases and J dropped 0 bases, with 11 bases sitting between them. Germline V lookup: CDR1 LNHDA, CDR2 SQIVND (reference sequence).

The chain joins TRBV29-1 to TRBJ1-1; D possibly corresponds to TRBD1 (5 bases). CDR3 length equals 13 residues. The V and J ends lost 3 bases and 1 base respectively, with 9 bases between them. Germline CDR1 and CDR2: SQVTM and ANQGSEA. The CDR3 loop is CSVEWGGNTEAFF. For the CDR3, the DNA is TGCAGCGTTGAGTGGGGCGGGAACACTGAAGCTTTCTTT.

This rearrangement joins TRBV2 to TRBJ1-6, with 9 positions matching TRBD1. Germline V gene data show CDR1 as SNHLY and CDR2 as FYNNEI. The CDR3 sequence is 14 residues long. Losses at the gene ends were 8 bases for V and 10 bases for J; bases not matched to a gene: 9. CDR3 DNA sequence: TGTGCCAGCGGGCCCGGGACAGGGAAGTCACCCCTCCACTTT. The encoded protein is CASGPGTGKSPLHF.

The CDR3 DNA follows: TGTGCCAGCTCACCACCCGGGACAGGCGGTTACTATGGCTACACCTTC. This codes for CASSPPGTGGYYGYTF. The chain combines TRBV18 with TRBJ1-2, with 8 bases lining up with TRBD1. With 0 bases clipped from V and 3 bases from J, the junction kept 6 bases outside the gene matches. Germline CDR1 is KGHSH and CDR2 is LQKENI. The CDR3 has 16 residues.

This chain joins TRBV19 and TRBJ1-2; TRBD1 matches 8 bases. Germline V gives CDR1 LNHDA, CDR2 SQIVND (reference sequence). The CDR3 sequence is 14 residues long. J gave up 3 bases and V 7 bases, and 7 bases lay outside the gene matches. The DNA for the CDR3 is TGTGCCAGTAATTGGGCAGGGGGCGACTATGGCTACACCTTC. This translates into CASNWAGGDYGYTF.

CDR3 amino acids: CASSLFRNTEAFF. In DNA, the CDR3 is TGTGCCAGCAGCTTGTTTAGGAACACTGAAGCTTTCTTT. The chain combines TRBV5-8 with TRBJ1-1, with unresolved D. Trimming took off 1 base at V and 1 base at J, with 5 bases between the two ends. This CDR3 is 13 amino acids long. Germline V gives CDR1 SGHTS, CDR2 YDEGEE.